The rows below give T cell receptor beta chains drawn from one sample of a study of T cell repertoires in urothelial bladder cancer. TCRdb's table, derived via immunoSEQ multiplex PCR, lists solely in-frame clones and lacks some. The sample lists about 14,000 clones, roughly 65% occurring once. What was sequenced was tumor-infiltrating cells from bladder cancer. The receptors originated from a human donor with urothelial carcinoma. CDR3s include the opening cysteine and the closing phenylalanine or tryptophan. D genes are given only for firm matches. Expanded clones are given a class, and other clones once, few, many or no size at all.

V: TRBV19
D: -
size: medium-sized
J: TRBJ1-6
DNA: TGTGCCAGTAGTATAGGCGGGGGTGAAGGTTCACCCCTCCACTTT
CDR3: CASSIGGGEGSPLHF

V: TRBV7-9
D: -
size: -
J: TRBJ2-2
DNA: TGTGCCAGCAGCCCCCAGGGGACCGGGGAGCTGTTTTTT
CDR3: CASSPQGTGELFF

V: TRBV19
D: -
size: -
J: TRBJ2-1
DNA: TGTGCCAGTAGTTCCGGGCCGGAGCAGTTCTTC
CDR3: CASSSGPEQFF

V: TRBV15
D: -
size: -
J: TRBJ1-3
DNA: TGTGCCACCAGCAGAACGGGTCTTGGGGGAAACACCATATATTTT
CDR3: CATSRTGLGGNTIYF

V: TRBV11-1
D: -
size: -
J: TRBJ1-1
DNA: TGTGCCAGCAGTAAATGGGCAGATACTGAAGCTTTCTTT
CDR3: CASSKWADTEAFF

V: TRBV5-1
D: TRBD2
size: -
J: TRBJ2-3
DNA: TGCGCCAGCGTTGACACTAGCGGTTCCTCCACAGATACGCAGTATTTT
CDR3: CASVDTSGSSTDTQYF

V: TRBV6-5
D: TRBD1
size: -
J: TRBJ1-6
DNA: TGTGCCAGCGGCCTACGGGACAGGGGGTATTCACCCCTCCACTTT
CDR3: CASGLRDRGYSPLHF

V: TRBV4-2
D: -
size: medium-sized
J: TRBJ1-2
DNA: TGTGCCAGCAGCCAAGATTGGCAGGCGGGCTATGGCTACACCTTC
CDR3: CASSQDWQAGYGYTF

V: TRBV4-2
D: TRBD1
size: few
J: TRBJ1-2
DNA: TGTGCCAGCAGCCAATCCCACAGGGGGAACTATGGCTACACCTTC
CDR3: CASSQSHRGNYGYTF

V: TRBV9
D: -
size: -
J: TRBJ1-3
DNA: TGTGCCAGCGGATCTCATTCGGGAAACACCATATATTTT
CDR3: CASGSHSGNTIYF

V: TRBV7-7
D: -
size: few
J: TRBJ2-5
DNA: TGTGCTAGCAGCTTAGCCAGGGAAGAGACCCAGTACTTC
CDR3: CASSLAREETQYF

V: TRBV7-3
D: -
size: few
J: TRBJ2-3
DNA: TGTGCCAGCAGTTCAATTGGGACAGATACGCAGTATTTT
CDR3: CASSSIGTDTQYF

V: TRBV7-6
D: -
size: -
J: TRBJ2-2
DNA: TGTGCCAGCAGCTCTCGCAACCCCGGGGAGCTGTTTTTT
CDR3: CASSSRNPGELFF

V: TRBV21-1
D: -
size: once
J: TRBJ1-2
DNA: TGTGCCAGCAGCAAAGAAATTCAGTACCCTAACTATGGCTACACCTTC
CDR3: CASSKEIQYPNYGYTF

V: TRBV7-8
D: -
size: few
J: TRBJ1-5
DNA: TGTGCCAGCAGCTTAGAGGCGGGGATTCAGCCCCAGCATTTT
CDR3: CASSLEAGIQPQHF

V: TRBV7-2
D: -
size: medium-sized
J: TRBJ1-2
DNA: TGTGCCAGCAGCGATGGCCCCCGGGGTGGCGGCTACACCTTC
CDR3: CASSDGPRGGGYTF

V: TRBV5-1
D: -
size: -
J: TRBJ2-3
DNA: TGCGCCAGCAGTGCGGGAACCACAGATACGCAGTATTTT
CDR3: CASSAGTTDTQYF

V: TRBV4-2
D: -
size: -
J: TRBJ2-5
DNA: TGTGCCAGCAGCCCGGGACACCAAGAGACCCAGTACTTC
CDR3: CASSPGHQETQYF

V: TRBV29-1
D: -
size: once
J: TRBJ2-7
DNA: TGCAGCGCCGAAGGGGGGGGCGGCTACGAGCAGTACTTC
CDR3: CSAEGGGGYEQYF

V: TRBV11-3
D: TRBD2
size: -
J: TRBJ2-3
DNA: TGTGCCAGCAGCTCCCGGACTAGTTACGAGTATTTT
CDR3: CASSSRTSYEYF

V: TRBV6-5
D: -
size: -
J: TRBJ1-4
DNA: TGTGCCAGCAGACGAACAGGAGCAACTAATGAAAAACTGTTTTTT
CDR3: CASRRTGATNEKLFF

V: TRBV5-8
D: -
size: few
J: TRBJ1-2
DNA: TGTGCCAGCAGCTTTGGCGCAGGCAACTACTATGGCTACACCTTC
CDR3: CASSFGAGNYYGYTF

V: TRBV7-3
D: TRBD1
size: few
J: TRBJ2-1
DNA: TGTGCCAGCAGCCCCCGCCCGGACAGGGGAAAAAGTGAGCAGTTCTTC
CDR3: CASSPRPDRGKSEQFF

V: TRBV19
D: -
size: -
J: TRBJ2-2
DNA: TGTGCCAGTAGTATAGGCGTCGGGGAGCTGTTTTTT
CDR3: CASSIGVGELFF

V: TRBV4-3
D: -
size: -
J: TRBJ1-6
DNA: TGCGCCAGCAGCCAAGAAGGATCAGGGCTGAATTCACCCCTCCACTTT
CDR3: CASSQEGSGLNSPLHF

V: TRBV10-3
D: TRBD2
size: -
J: TRBJ2-3
DNA: TGTGCCATCAGCCGGGGACTAGCGTCAGATACGCAGTATTTT
CDR3: CAISRGLASDTQYF

V: TRBV7-9
D: TRBD2
size: -
J: TRBJ2-3
DNA: TGTGCCAGCAGCCGATCACCGACTAGCGGGGGCCCAGATACGCAGTATTTT
CDR3: CASSRSPTSGGPDTQYF

V: TRBV30
D: TRBD1
size: -
J: TRBJ1-5
DNA: TGTGCCTGGCGGGCGGGGACAGGGCATAGCAATCAGCCCCAGCATTTT
CDR3: CAWRAGTGHSNQPQHF

V: TRBV7-8
D: -
size: -
J: TRBJ1-1
DNA: TGTGCCAGCAGCTTATCGCAGGGAGCGGCGAACACTGAAGCTTTCTTT
CDR3: CASSLSQGAANTEAFF

V: TRBV19
D: -
size: -
J: TRBJ2-2
DNA: TGTGCCAGTAGTGGACATAGATTGAACACCGGGGAGCTGTTTTTT
CDR3: CASSGHRLNTGELFF

V: TRBV6-6
D: TRBD1
size: -
J: TRBJ2-7
DNA: TGTGCCAGCAGACGCCCCCTCAGGGGGACCTACGAGCAGTACTTC
CDR3: CASRRPLRGTYEQYF

V: TRBV2
D: -
size: -
J: TRBJ1-1
DNA: TGTGCCAGCAGTCCCGGGGAAGGCACTGAAGCTTTCTTT
CDR3: CASSPGEGTEAFF

V: TRBV19
D: TRBD1
size: once
J: TRBJ2-7
DNA: TGTGCCAGTACCCCGACAGGGGGCAGGTACGAGCAGTACTTC
CDR3: CASTPTGGRYEQYF

V: TRBV4-2
D: -
size: once
J: TRBJ1-4
DNA: TGTGCCAGCAGCCAGGGTAACAGAGATACTAATGAAAAACTGTTTTTT
CDR3: CASSQGNRDTNEKLFF

V: TRBV11-3
D: TRBD2
size: -
J: TRBJ2-1
DNA: TGTGCCAGCAGCCGGACTAGCGGGTACAATGAGCAGTTCTTC
CDR3: CASSRTSGYNEQFF

V: TRBV4-3
D: -
size: -
J: TRBJ2-3
DNA: TGCGCCAGCAGCCAACCTCCCACAGATACGCAGTATTTT
CDR3: CASSQPPTDTQYF

V: TRBV7-6
D: TRBD2
size: -
J: TRBJ2-3
DNA: TGTGCCAGCAGCGAGAGACTAGCGGACACAGATACGCAGTATTTT
CDR3: CASSERLADTDTQYF

V: TRBV29-1
D: TRBD1
size: -
J: TRBJ2-3
DNA: TGCAGCGTTGAAGCCAAGACAGGGTTCACAGATACGCAGTATTTT
CDR3: CSVEAKTGFTDTQYF

V: TRBV5-4
D: TRBD1
size: -
J: TRBJ2-7
DNA: TGTGCCAGCACCCAGGACAGGGGTTACGAGCAGTACTTC
CDR3: CASTQDRGYEQYF

V: TRBV5-8
D: -
size: -
J: TRBJ1-5
DNA: TGTGCCAGCAGCTTGGGCGACAATCAGCCCCAGCATTTT
CDR3: CASSLGDNQPQHF

V: TRBV9
D: -
size: -
J: TRBJ2-3
DNA: TGTGCCAGCAGCGTAGCTGGTACGCAGTATTTT
CDR3: CASSVAGTQYF

V: TRBV4-1
D: -
size: -
J: TRBJ2-3
DNA: TGCGCCAGCAGCCTACCCTCGACGGGGGAGATGGATACGCAGTATTTT
CDR3: CASSLPSTGEMDTQYF